This T cell receptor (beta chain) was recorded in a study of cytomegalovirus exposure and HLA in healthy donors. The wider study: Unique TCR beta sequences numbering some 120 million came from approximately 180 million T cells in an earlier analysis. Approximately 80 million unique TCRs, all from HLA-typed donors, were included in an early release of the data. Findings and limits, study-wide: Accurate prediction of HLA-A and HLA-B alleles (for most subjects) was reportedly achieved from TCR beta sequences. Later findings reportedly placed an Asian-associated ancestry cluster below the approximately 670-donor mean for N-insertions.

Worth noting for this clone: What it binds is not known.

PCR primers comprised 60 Vbeta and 13 Jbeta primers. Assay used: immunoSEQ multiplex PCR; TCRdb lists only in-frame clones, some missing. In the table there are roughly 92,000 clones, 80% to 85% of which are singletons. The sample was PBMCs. This clonotype was sampled from a woman between 70 and 85 years old in good health and CMV-seropositive.

The CDR3 bases are TGTGCCACCAGCAGCCCCAGGGGAGGGACTGAAGCTTTCTTT. Protein product: CATSSPRGGTEAFF. The V gene is TRBV15, the J gene TRBJ1-1; TRBD1 might be the D (6 bases). The CDR3 is 14 amino acids. V gave up 3 bases and J gave up 5 bases, with 13 bases separating them. The germline CDR1 and CDR2 sequences are LNHNV and YYDKDF (reference sequence). Filled out from reference TRBV15 and TRBJ1-1, the complete variable domain reads DAMVIQNPRYQVTQFGKPVTLSCSQTLNHNVMYWYQQKSSQAPKLLFHYYDKDFNNEADTPDNFQSRRPNTSFCFLDIRSPGLGDTAMYLCATSSPRGGTEAFFGQGTRLTVV.